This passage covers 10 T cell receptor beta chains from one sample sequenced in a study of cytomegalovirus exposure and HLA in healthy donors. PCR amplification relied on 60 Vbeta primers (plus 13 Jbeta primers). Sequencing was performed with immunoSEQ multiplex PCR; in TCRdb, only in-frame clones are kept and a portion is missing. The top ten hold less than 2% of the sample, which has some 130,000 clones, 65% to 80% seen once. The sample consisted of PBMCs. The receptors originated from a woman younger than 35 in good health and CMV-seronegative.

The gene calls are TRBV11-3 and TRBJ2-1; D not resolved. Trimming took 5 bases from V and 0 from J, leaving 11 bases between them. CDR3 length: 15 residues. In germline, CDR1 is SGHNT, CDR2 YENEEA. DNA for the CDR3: TGTGCCAGCAGCCCCGAGTCAAGCTCCTACAATGAGCAGTTCTTC. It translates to CASSPESSSYNEQFF.

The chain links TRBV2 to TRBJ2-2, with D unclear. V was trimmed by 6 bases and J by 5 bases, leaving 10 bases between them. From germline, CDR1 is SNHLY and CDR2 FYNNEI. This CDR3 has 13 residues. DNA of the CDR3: TGTGCCAGCAGCGTCCCGAGGACCGGGGAGCTGTTTTTT. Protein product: CASSVPRTGELFF.

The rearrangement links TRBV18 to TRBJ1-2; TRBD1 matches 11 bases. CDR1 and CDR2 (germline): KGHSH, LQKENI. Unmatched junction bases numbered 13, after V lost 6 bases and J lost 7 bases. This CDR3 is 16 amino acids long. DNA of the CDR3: TGTGCCAGCTCTCCCTCACCGGGACAGGGGGATGGTGGCTACACCTTC. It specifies CASSPSPGQGDGGYTF.

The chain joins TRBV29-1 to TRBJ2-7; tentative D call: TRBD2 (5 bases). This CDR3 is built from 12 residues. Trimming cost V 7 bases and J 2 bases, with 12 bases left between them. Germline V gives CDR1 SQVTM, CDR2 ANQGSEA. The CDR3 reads CSGGELAYEQYF. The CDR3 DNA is TGCAGCGGGGGAGAGTTAGCCTACGAGCAGTACTTC.

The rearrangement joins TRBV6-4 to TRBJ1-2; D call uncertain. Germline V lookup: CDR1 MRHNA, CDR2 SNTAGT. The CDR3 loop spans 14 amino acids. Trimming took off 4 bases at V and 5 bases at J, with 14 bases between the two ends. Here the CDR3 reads CASSVGTEGYGYTF. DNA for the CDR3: TGTGCCAGCAGTGTCGGTACCGAGGGATATGGCTACACCTTC.

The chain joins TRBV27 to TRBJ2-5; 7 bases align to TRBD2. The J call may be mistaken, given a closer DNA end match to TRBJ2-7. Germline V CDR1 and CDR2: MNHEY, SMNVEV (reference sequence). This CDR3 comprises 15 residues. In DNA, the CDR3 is TGTGCCAGCAGTTTCCTCCAACAGCGGGGTCGCGAGCAGTACTTC. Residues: CASSFLQQRGREQYF.

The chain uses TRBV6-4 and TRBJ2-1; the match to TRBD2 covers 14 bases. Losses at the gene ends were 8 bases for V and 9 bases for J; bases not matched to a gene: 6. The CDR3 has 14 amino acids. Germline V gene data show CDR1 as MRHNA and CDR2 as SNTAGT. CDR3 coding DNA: TGTGCCAGCGCGGGACTAGCGGGAGTTGGTGAGCAGTTCTTC. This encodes CASAGLAGVGEQFF.

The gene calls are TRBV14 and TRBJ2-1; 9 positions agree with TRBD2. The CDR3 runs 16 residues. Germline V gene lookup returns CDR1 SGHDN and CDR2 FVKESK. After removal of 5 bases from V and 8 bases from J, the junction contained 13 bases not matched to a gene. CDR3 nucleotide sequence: TGTGCCAGCAGCGTGCGGTCTAGCGGGGTCAGGGATGAGCAGTTCTTC. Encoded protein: CASSVRSSGVRDEQFF.

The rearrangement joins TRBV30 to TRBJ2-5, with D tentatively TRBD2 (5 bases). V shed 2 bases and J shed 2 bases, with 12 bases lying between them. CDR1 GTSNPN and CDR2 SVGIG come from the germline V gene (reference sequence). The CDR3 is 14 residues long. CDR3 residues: CAWSIGLAQETQYF. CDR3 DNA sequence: TGTGCCTGGAGTATCGGACTGGCGCAAGAGACCCAGTACTTC.

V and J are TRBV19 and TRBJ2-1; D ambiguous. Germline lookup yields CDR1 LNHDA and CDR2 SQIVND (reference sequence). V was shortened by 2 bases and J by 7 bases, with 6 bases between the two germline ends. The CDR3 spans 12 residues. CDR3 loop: CASSIRGNEQFF. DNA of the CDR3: TGTGCCAGTAGTATAAGAGGAAATGAGCAGTTCTTC.